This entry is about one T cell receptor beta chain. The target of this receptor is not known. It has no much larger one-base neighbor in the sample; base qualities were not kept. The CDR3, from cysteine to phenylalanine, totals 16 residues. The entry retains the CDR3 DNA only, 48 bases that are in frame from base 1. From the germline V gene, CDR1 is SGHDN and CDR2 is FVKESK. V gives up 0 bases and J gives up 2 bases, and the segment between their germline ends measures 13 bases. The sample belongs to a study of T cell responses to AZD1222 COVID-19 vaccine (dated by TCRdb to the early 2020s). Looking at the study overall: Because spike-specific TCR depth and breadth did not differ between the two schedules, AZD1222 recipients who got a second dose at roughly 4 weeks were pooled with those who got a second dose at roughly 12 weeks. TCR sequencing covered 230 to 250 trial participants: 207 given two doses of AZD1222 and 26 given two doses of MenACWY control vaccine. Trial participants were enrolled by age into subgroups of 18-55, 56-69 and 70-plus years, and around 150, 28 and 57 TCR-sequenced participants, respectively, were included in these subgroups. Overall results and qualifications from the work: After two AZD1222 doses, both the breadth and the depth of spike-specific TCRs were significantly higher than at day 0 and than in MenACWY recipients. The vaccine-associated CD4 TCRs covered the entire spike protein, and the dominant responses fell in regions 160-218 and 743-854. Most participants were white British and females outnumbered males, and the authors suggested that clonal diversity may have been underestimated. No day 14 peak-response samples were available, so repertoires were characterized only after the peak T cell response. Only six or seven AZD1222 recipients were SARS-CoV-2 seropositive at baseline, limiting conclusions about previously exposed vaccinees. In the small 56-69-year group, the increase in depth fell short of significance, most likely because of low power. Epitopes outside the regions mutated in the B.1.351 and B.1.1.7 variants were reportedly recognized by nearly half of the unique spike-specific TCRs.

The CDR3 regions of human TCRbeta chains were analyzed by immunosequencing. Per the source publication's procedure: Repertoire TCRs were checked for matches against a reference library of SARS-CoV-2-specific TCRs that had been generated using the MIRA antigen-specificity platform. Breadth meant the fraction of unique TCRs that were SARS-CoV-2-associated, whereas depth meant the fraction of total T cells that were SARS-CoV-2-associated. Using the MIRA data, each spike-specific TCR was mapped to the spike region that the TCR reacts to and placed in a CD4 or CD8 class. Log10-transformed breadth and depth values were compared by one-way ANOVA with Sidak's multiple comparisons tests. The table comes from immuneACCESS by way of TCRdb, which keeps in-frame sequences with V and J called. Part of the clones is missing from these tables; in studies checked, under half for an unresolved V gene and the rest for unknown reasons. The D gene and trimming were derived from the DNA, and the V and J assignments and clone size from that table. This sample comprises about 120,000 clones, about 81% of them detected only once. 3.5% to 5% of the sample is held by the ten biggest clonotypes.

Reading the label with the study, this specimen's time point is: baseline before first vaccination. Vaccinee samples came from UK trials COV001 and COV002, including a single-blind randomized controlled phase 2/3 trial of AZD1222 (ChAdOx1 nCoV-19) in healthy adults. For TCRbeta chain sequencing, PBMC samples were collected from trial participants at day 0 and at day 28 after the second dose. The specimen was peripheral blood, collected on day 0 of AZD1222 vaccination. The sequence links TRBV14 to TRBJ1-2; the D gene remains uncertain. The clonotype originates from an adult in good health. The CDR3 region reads CASSQDLGRINYGYTF. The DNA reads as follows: TGTGCCAGCAGCCAAGATCTGGGCAGGATCAACTATGGCTACACCTTC.